A single sample gave rise to the 25 T cell receptor beta chains below, sequenced in a study of blood T cell repertoires in COVID-19. Method: immunoSEQ multiplex PCR; TCRdb's copy keeps in-frame clones and lacks some. This repertoire shows roughly 50,000 clones, roughly 83% found once; its top ten account for roughly 50%. Sequencing was carried out using peripheral blood. The origin of the receptors is a man between 65 and 85 years old with acute or convalescent COVID-19.

The chain joins TRBV5-1 to TRBJ2-4; D is possibly TRBD1 (5 bases). CDR3 length: 14 residues. V was cut by 4 bases and J by 5 bases, with 13 bases left in between. Germline lookup yields CDR1 SGHRS and CDR2 YFSETQ. CDR3 region: CASSLQGSQNIQYF. The CDR3 nucleotides are TGCGCCAGCAGCCTGCAGGGCTCCCAAAACATTCAGTACTTC.

This clone was seen only a few times. The chain is built from TRBV7-9 and TRBJ2-1; D call uncertain. With 5 bases removed from V and 2 bases from J, the gap between germline ends came to 10 bases. Per the germline V gene, CDR1 is SEHNR and CDR2 is FQNEAQ (reference sequence). The CDR3 is 14 residues long. The CDR3: CASSGTGAYNEQFF. CDR3 DNA: TGTGCCAGCAGCGGAACCGGAGCCTACAATGAGCAGTTCTTC.

V is TRBV6-6 and J is TRBJ2-5; 10 bases align to TRBD2. This CDR3 has 16 residues. CDR1 and CDR2 (germline): MNHNY, SVGAGI (reference sequence). The ends lost 6 bases at V and 5 bases at J; junction bases unmatched: 12. The DNA for the CDR3 is TGTGCCAGCAGCCTTGATATAGCGGGAGGTAGTGAGACCCAGTACTTC. It is translated as CASSLDIAGGSETQYF.

The chain joins TRBV7-2 to TRBJ2-7; D is perhaps TRBD2 (6 bases). Germline V gene sequence: CDR1 SGHTA, CDR2 FQGNSA. This CDR3 has 13 amino acids. Trimming took off 5 bases at V and 7 bases at J, with 15 bases between the two ends. The CDR3 nucleotides are TGTGCCAGCAGCGGCCGTGGTGGGAGGGAGCAGTACTTC. This codes for CASSGRGGREQYF.

This chain links TRBV28 with TRBJ1-1, with 8 bases that match TRBD1. Unmatched junction bases numbered 13, after V lost 5 bases and J lost 8 bases. Germline V gene sequence: CDR1 MDHEN, CDR2 SYDVKM. The CDR3 loop spans 15 amino acids. The CDR3 region is CASSTGQGGIEEAFF. The DNA of the CDR3 is TGTGCCAGCAGTACCGGACAGGGAGGAATAGAGGAAGCTTTCTTT.

In its sample, this clone was seen a few times. The CDR3 DNA sequence: TGCGCCAGCAGCTTTTTACAGGGGTACGAGCAGTACTTC. Translated, it gives CASSFLQGYEQYF. The genes are TRBV5-1 and TRBJ2-7, with 7 bases matching TRBD1. The CDR3 length is 13 residues. V gave up 2 bases and J gave up 4 bases; unmatched junction bases: 3. Germline CDR1 reads SGHRS; CDR2 reads YFSETQ.

This sequence joins TRBV4-2 and TRBJ1-1, with D possibly being TRBD1 (5 bases). Deletions cut 2 bases from V and 7 bases from J, with 11 bases between. CDR1 is LGHNA, CDR2 YNFKEQ, per germline. The CDR3 has 13 residues. CDR3 nucleotide sequence: TGTGCCAGCAGCCAACATGCAGGGATTGAAGCTTTCTTT. Protein: CASSQHAGIEAFF.

The chain links TRBV6-2 or TRBV6-3 to TRBJ1-2, with 7 bases identical to TRBD1. Per germline, CDR1 MNHEY and CDR2 SVGEGT. The CDR3 sequence is 16 residues long. V lost 4 bases to trimming and J lost 3 bases; unmatched junction nucleotides: 11. The CDR3 spells CASSFSPTGTHYGYTF. The CDR3, as DNA: TGTGCCAGCAGTTTTTCCCCGACAGGGACTCACTATGGCTACACCTTC.

The genes are TRBV5-1 and TRBJ1-1; no definite D call. Trimming pared 4 bases from V and 7 bases from J, leaving 14 bases between. This CDR3 has 13 amino acids. Per the germline V gene, CDR1 is SGHRS and CDR2 is YFSETQ. CDR3 sequence (DNA): TGCGCCAGCAGCACTACCTTTGAGGGTGAAGCTTTCTTT. This sequence encodes CASSTTFEGEAFF.

The chain combines TRBV27 with TRBJ1-2; 7 positions match TRBD1. CDR1 and CDR2 from the germline V gene are MNHEY and SMNVEV (reference sequence). Trimming cost V 3 bases and J 3 bases; bases outside gene matches: 7. The CDR3 sequence is 15 residues long. CDR3 in amino acids: CASSFAGGVDYGYTF. In DNA, the CDR3 is TGTGCCAGCAGTTTCGCAGGGGGAGTCGACTATGGCTACACCTTC.

This clone was seen once. The chain recombines TRBV10-1 with TRBJ2-1; D might be TRBD2 (5 bases). Per germline, CDR1 WNHNN and CDR2 SYGVQD (reference sequence). This CDR3 region has 16 residues. V was shortened by 0 bases and J by 8 bases, with 17 bases between the two germline ends. The CDR3 nucleotides are TGCGCCAGCAGTGAGTCGGGTTTCGGGGTCCGTCATGAGCAGTTCTTC. Its translation is CASSESGFGVRHEQFF.

The V gene is TRBV4-2, the J gene TRBJ1-2; D might be TRBD1 (6 bases). The germline V gene encodes CDR1 LGHNA and CDR2 YNFKEQ. There are 14 residues in the CDR3. The V end was cut by 4 bases, the J end by 4 bases, with 13 bases between. The CDR3 DNA reads TGTGCCAGCAGCCCTCTGGACAGTTTCTATGGCTACACCTTC. Amino acids: CASSPLDSFYGYTF.

CDR3 nucleotides: TGTGCCAGCAGCTGGGACAGCAGCAATCAGCCCCAGCATTTT. Translating gives CASSWDSSNQPQHF. This chain links TRBV7-8 with TRBJ1-5; 7 bases agree with TRBD1. The CDR3 has 14 residues. After removal of 4 bases from V and 1 base from J, the junction contained 1 base not matched to a gene. CDR1 and CDR2 from the germline V gene are SGHVS and FQNEAQ.

V gene TRBV12-3 or TRBV12-4 combines with J gene TRBJ1-1, with TRBD1 as a possible D gene (6 bases). The CDR3 sequence is 13 residues long. Between the trimmed V and J ends, which lost 6 bases and 9 bases, there was a span of 17 bases. Here the CDR3 DNA reads TGTGCCAGCAGCCAGGGGCACCGGGAAAAAGCTTTCTTT. Protein product: CASSQGHREKAFF.

V usage is TRBV29-1 and J usage is TRBJ2-4; D is unclear. The CDR3 runs to 14 residues. Trimming took off 7 bases at V and 5 bases at J, with 18 bases between the two ends. From germline, CDR1 is SQVTM and CDR2 ANQGSEA. CDR3 nucleotides: TGCAGCGGCCAGGCAGTGGGTCTGGAAAACATTCAGTACTTC. Translated: CSGQAVGLENIQYF.

The J gene is TRBJ1-5, the V gene TRBV6-5; D possibly corresponds to TRBD1 (5 bases). The CDR3 sequence is 14 residues long. Germline V lookup: CDR1 MNHEY, CDR2 SVGAGI. Trimming stripped 6 bases from V and 4 bases from J, with 13 bases between. The CDR3 loop is CASSLEGINQPQHF. The CDR3 DNA reads TGTGCCAGCAGCCTGGAGGGGATTAATCAGCCCCAGCATTTT.

The V and J genes are TRBV19 and TRBJ1-1; the D is unclear. The CDR3 covers 11 residues. Germline V gives CDR1 LNHDA, CDR2 SQIVND (reference sequence). The V end lost 3 bases, the J end lost 3 bases, and 2 bases lay between the germline ends. This CDR3 is CASSIDTEAFF. The DNA of the CDR3 is TGTGCCAGTAGTATCGACACTGAAGCTTTCTTT.

The chain joins TRBV9 to TRBJ1-1, with D unclear. V was cut by 2 bases and J by 0 bases, with 5 bases left in between. Germline CDR1 and CDR2: SGDLS and YYNGEE. This CDR3 spans 13 amino acids. CDR3 in DNA: TGTGCCAGCAGCGTCCAAATGAACACTGAAGCTTTCTTT. It is translated as CASSVQMNTEAFF.

V is TRBV15 and J is TRBJ1-5; 8 nucleotides line up with TRBD1. The CDR3 length is 14 residues. The V gene end was trimmed by 3 bases and the J gene end by 5 bases; junction bases not matched to a gene: 3. The V gene's germline CDR1 is LNHNV and CDR2 YYDKDF (reference sequence). The CDR3 loop reads CATSRTGVDQPQHF. The CDR3 DNA sequence: TGTGCCACCAGCAGGACAGGGGTTGATCAGCCCCAGCATTTT.

By share of the sample, this clone is large (0.1 to 1%). The chain is built from TRBV6-6 and TRBJ2-5; no firm D call. CDR3 length: 12 amino acids. Trimming removed 6 bases at V and 7 bases at J, with 12 bases between. Germline CDR1 MNHNY, CDR2 SVGAGI (reference sequence). The CDR3 reads CASSRSLGTQYF. The CDR3 DNA reads as TGTGCCAGCAGCCGCTCGCTAGGGACCCAGTACTTC.

The chain carries TRBV4-3 and TRBJ1-2; D may be TRBD1 (6 bases). V was trimmed by 1 base and J by 1 base, leaving 10 bases between them. Germline values: CDR1 LGHNA, CDR2 YSLEER. There are 15 residues in the CDR3. The CDR3 region has the DNA TGCGCCAGCAGCCAAGCTGCAGGGGATAACTATGGCTACACCTTC. Encoded protein: CASSQAAGDNYGYTF.

This clone was counted a few times. V is TRBV5-4 and J is TRBJ1-1; no reliable D call. The CDR3 has 14 residues. V shed 0 bases and J shed 3 bases, with 9 bases lying between them. CDR1 and CDR2 from the germline V gene are SGHNT and YYREEE (reference sequence). The CDR3 region is CASSLGLIDTEAFF. Here the CDR3 DNA reads TGTGCCAGCAGCTTGGGACTGATAGACACTGAAGCTTTCTTT.

This sequence joins TRBV12-1 and TRBJ1-6; TRBD1, the D gene given by the table, was not confirmed from the DNA. TRBV12-1 is tagged as a pseudogene. The CDR3 is 19 amino acids. The CDR3 nucleotides read TGTGCCAGCAACATAGCCACGGGACAGGGGACCCGAGAGGATTCACCCCTCCACTTT. Translating it yields CASNIATGQGTREDSPLHF.

This chain connects TRBV12-3 or TRBV12-4 to TRBJ1-3; D call uncertain. CDR3 size: 13 residues. Trimming pared 7 bases from V and 4 bases from J, leaving 11 bases between. In nucleotides, the CDR3 is TGTGCCAGCACCCCCAGTTCCGGAAACACCATATATTTT. Its translation: CASTPSSGNTIYF.

This clone occurred a few times. The chain joins TRBV27 to TRBJ1-2, with 7 nucleotides matching TRBD1. Trimming cost V 4 bases and J 8 bases; bases outside gene matches: 13. CDR3 length equals 15 residues. CDR1 and CDR2 (germline): MNHEY, SMNVEV (reference sequence). CDR3 sequence reads: CASSSPTGAFRGYTF. The CDR3 DNA reads TGTGCCAGCAGTTCCCCTACAGGGGCCTTTAGGGGCTACACCTTC.